This passage covers 29 T cell receptor beta chains from one sample sequenced in a study of monozygotic twins with inflammatory bowel disease. TCRdb reprocessed the 5' RACE reads and stores each CDR3 protein as one record, lacking DNA. The table for this sample gives some 130,000 distinct CDR3 sequences. Sequenced input: blood. The receptors stem from a human donor with ulcerative colitis or Crohn's disease, or a healthy co-twin of an affected twin (not recorded which).

V is TRBV18 and J is TRBJ2-4; the TCRdb call, TRBD1, lacks DNA for checking. Germline-derived CDR1 and CDR2 are KGHSH and LQKENI. This CDR3 has 17 residues. CDR3 loop: CASSPRDRGLAKNIQYF.

The rearrangement joins TRBV29-1 to TRBJ2-2; TCRdb calls TRBD1, which cannot be checked without DNA. The germline V gene has CDR1 SQVTM and CDR2 ANQGSEA. The CDR3 covers 13 residues. The CDR3 loop is CSVDRGYTGELFF.

The genes are TRBV4-3 and TRBJ2-3; as DNA is missing, the TRBD1 call by TCRdb cannot be tested. The germline V gene has CDR1 LGHNA and CDR2 YSLEER. The CDR3 length is 17 residues. CDR3 region: CASSHLQGGVGTDTQYF.

The chain couples TRBV24-1 to TRBJ2-1; there is no DNA to check the TCRdb D call of TRBD1. From germline, CDR1 is KGHDR and CDR2 SFDVKD. The length of the CDR3 is 17 residues. CDR3 region: CATSDEHGTGIYNEQFF.

The chain employs TRBV12-3 or TRBV12-4 and TRBJ1-5. This CDR3 contains 12 residues. This CDR3 reads CASSLNQQPQHF.

The V call is TRBV27, the J call TRBJ1-2; there is no DNA to check the TCRdb D call of TRBD1. Germline CDR1 and CDR2: MNHEY and SMNVEV (reference sequence). The CDR3 loop spans 16 amino acids. The CDR3 here is CASSSERDSSNYGYTF.

This chain connects TRBV7-3 to TRBJ2-2. There are 15 residues in the CDR3. Germline loops: CDR1 SGHTA, CDR2 FQGTGA. CDR3 sequence: CASSPQTGYTGELFF. Full variable domain (rest looked up from reference TRBV7-3 and TRBJ2-2): GAGVSQTPSNKVTEKGKYVELRCDPISGHTALYWYRQSLGQGPEFLIYFQGTGAADDSGLPNDRFFAVRPEGSVSTLKIQRTERGDSAVYLCASSPQTGYTGELFFGEGSRLTVL.

V is TRBV12-3 or TRBV12-4 and J is TRBJ2-6; absent DNA, TCRdb's TRBD1 call cannot be checked. This CDR3 region has 16 residues. The CDR3 loop reads CASSGLRVSGANVLTF.

This rearrangement joins TRBV4-1 to TRBJ1-2; TCRdb outputs TRBD1, but without DNA this stays unchecked. Looked up from germline, CDR1 is MGHRA and CDR2 is YSYEKL. The CDR3 totals 15 residues. CDR3 residues: CASSQDPGTNYGYTF.

This chain joins TRBV7-2 and TRBJ2-4; TCRdb's D gene call, TRBD2, goes unchecked for lack of DNA. The CDR3 has 14 amino acids. From germline, CDR1 is SGHTA and CDR2 FQGNSA. The CDR3 is CASSPAIAKNIQYF.

The V and J genes are TRBV10-3 and TRBJ1-1. The V gene's germline CDR1 is ENHRY and CDR2 SYGVKD. The CDR3 loop spans 14 amino acids. Here the CDR3 reads CAISPTRRDTEAFF.

The V call is TRBV25-1, the J call TRBJ2-3; the D call from TCRdb, TRBD1, cannot be confirmed without DNA. CDR1 is MGHDK and CDR2 is SYGVNS in the germline V gene. The CDR3 length is 16 residues. The CDR3 loop is CASSERQGAGTDTQYF.

The chain couples TRBV5-6 to TRBJ2-1. Per germline, CDR1 SGHDT and CDR2 YYEEEE. CDR3 length: 15 amino acids. The CDR3 loop reads CASSLYPSSYNEQFF. Looking up the rest from reference TRBV5-6 and TRBJ2-1 gives the full variable domain: DAGVTQSPTHLIKTRGQQVTLRCSPKSGHDTVSWYQQALGQGPQFIFQYYEEEERQRGNFPDRFSGHQFPNYSSELNVNALLLGDSALYLCASSLYPSSYNEQFFGPGTRLTVL.

This rearrangement joins TRBV5-1 to TRBJ2-7. The CDR3 runs 14 residues. Per germline, CDR1 SGHRS and CDR2 YFSETQ. The CDR3 loop is CASSPVWEPYEQYF.

The chain recombines TRBV18 with TRBJ2-7; TCRdb outputs TRBD2, but without DNA this stays unchecked. The CDR3 totals 15 residues. Germline lookup yields CDR1 KGHSH and CDR2 LQKENI. CDR3 sequence: CASSLGTSGVYEQYF.

This chain joins TRBV5-1 and TRBJ2-1; checking the TCRdb D call of TRBD2 is not possible without DNA. The CDR3 runs to 15 residues. CDR1 is SGHRS, CDR2 YFSETQ, per germline. The CDR3 loop reads CASSQTSGHYNEQFF.

CDR3 residues: CASRGTGEYGYTF. The chain employs TRBV12-3 or TRBV12-4 and TRBJ1-2; lacking DNA, the TRBD1 call made by TCRdb goes unchecked. The CDR3 extends over 13 amino acids.

The chain uses TRBV7-8 and TRBJ2-5; as DNA is missing, the TRBD1 call by TCRdb cannot be tested. The CDR3 length is 16 residues. Germline V gives CDR1 SGHVS, CDR2 FQNEAQ. The CDR3 protein is CASSPRQGVGKETQYF.

The V gene is TRBV12-3 or TRBV12-4, the J gene TRBJ1-5; TCRdb reports TRBD1, a call that lacks DNA to check it against. The CDR3 runs to 14 residues. CDR3 sequence: CASWGGGHGTPQHF.

V gene TRBV5-1 combines with J gene TRBJ2-5. Germline V gene sequence: CDR1 SGHRS, CDR2 YFSETQ. This CDR3 contains 11 residues. CDR3 sequence: CASSAAETQYF.

The chain recombines TRBV27 with TRBJ2-3; the D call of TRBD1 rests on TCRdb alone, since no DNA is present to check it. CDR1 is MNHEY, CDR2 SMNVEV, per germline (reference sequence). The CDR3 totals 15 residues. CDR3 amino acids: CASSYRQGAVDTQYF.

V usage is TRBV29-1 and J usage is TRBJ2-5. The CDR3 sequence is 12 residues long. Germline CDR1 SQVTM, CDR2 ANQGSEA. CDR3 residues: CSVDILHETQYF.

This chain joins TRBV7-8 and TRBJ2-3; absent DNA, TCRdb's TRBD1 call cannot be checked. The germline V gene encodes CDR1 SGHVS and CDR2 FQNEAQ. CDR3 length equals 13 residues. The CDR3 is CASTPGSADTQYF.

V and J are TRBV24-1 and TRBJ1-5. CDR1 and CDR2 (germline): KGHDR, SFDVKD. The CDR3 totals 14 residues. The CDR3 loop reads CATSDTVGNQPQHF.

The chain combines TRBV9 with TRBJ2-5; without DNA, the TCRdb call of TRBD2 cannot be checked. Germline-derived CDR1 and CDR2 are SGDLS and YYNGEE. The CDR3 covers 15 residues. The CDR3 sequence: CASSVGGSPQETQYF.

The chain employs TRBV11-2 and TRBJ2-5. The CDR3 length is 13 residues. CDR1 and CDR2 (germline): SGHAT, FQNNGV. The CDR3 reads CASSLDQPGTQYF.

The chain uses TRBV12-3 or TRBV12-4 and TRBJ2-1; there is no DNA to check the TCRdb D call of TRBD1. The CDR3 spans 14 residues. CDR3 amino acids: CASTLRDSYNEQFF.

J is TRBJ2-7 and V is TRBV5-1. Germline V gene data show CDR1 as SGHRS and CDR2 as YFSETQ. The CDR3 consists of 14 residues. CDR3 sequence: CASSLGYNSYEQYF.

The chain has TRBV5-5 and TRBJ2-5; lacking DNA, the TRBD2 call made by TCRdb goes unchecked. This CDR3 spans 15 amino acids. CDR1 SGHKS and CDR2 YYEKEE come from the germline V gene (reference sequence). The CDR3 reads CASSLGPTYQETQYF.